This T cell receptor beta chain appears in the sequencing data of a study of blood T cell repertoires in COVID-19. Study-level background: COVID-19 samples collected from the United States, Italy and Spain covered acute and convalescent phases. In each case, the material was cDNA or gDNA derived from T cells, B-cell-depleted T cells, or PBMCs.

Original processing methods: From reference gene primer amplification, estimates of nucleated cell counts were derived. Produced via immunoSEQ multiplex PCR; TCRdb's table is partial and in-frame only. Clonal size and the V and J genes are those of that table, whereas D and trimming came from the DNA. The table has 150,000 or so clones, about 82% seen once; the top ten hold 5.5% to 8%. V gave up 6 bases and J gave up 7 bases; unmatched junction bases: 5. The CDR3 spans 14 residues. Germline lookup yields CDR1 MDHEN and CDR2 SYDVKM. This sequence was found in a man aged 50 to 60 with active or convalescent COVID-19. Sequencing was carried out using peripheral blood. The chain recombines TRBV28 with TRBJ1-6; TRBD1 aligns across 8 bases. The CDR3 DNA is TGTGCCAGCAGCTCGACAGGGGACAATTCACCCCTCCACTTT. This translates into CASSSTGDNSPLHF.